This T cell receptor beta chain emerged from a study of blood T cell repertoires in COVID-19. Turning to the study itself: Symptom resolution, clearance, or two negative PCRs marked the recovered donors of Cohort 3. Samples taken during acute and convalescent COVID-19 were collected in the United States, Italy and Spain.

V dropped 3 bases and J dropped 5; count of bases not matched to a gene: 2. This CDR3 spans 13 amino acids. Germline assignment: CDR1 SGHTS and CDR2 YDEGEE. Participants' own reports of clinical history determined their cohort assignment. Original data processing: It was from reference gene primer amplification that nucleated cell counts were estimated. Produced via immunoSEQ multiplex PCR; TCRdb's table is partial and in-frame only. D and trimming come from the DNA, and the V and J calls and clone size come from that table. This repertoire shows fewer than 250,000 clones, 86% found once; its top ten account for 20% to 25%.

This receptor was identified in a woman aged 40 to 50 in a cohort exposed to, infected with or recovered from COVID-19 (not recorded which). The chain employs TRBV5-8 and TRBJ1-1, with 9 bases aligning to TRBD1. Source material: PBMCs or T cells enriched from blood (not recorded which). The CDR3 here is CASSSGQGTEAFF. In DNA, the CDR3 is TGTGCCAGCAGCTCCGGACAGGGGACTGAAGCTTTCTTT.